The clone carrying this T cell receptor beta chain has only one observation. The target antigen is unknown. These data belong to a study of OX40 agonist ivuxolimab in advanced cancers. Turning to the study itself: The drug used for patients, ivuxolimab, was an agonistic anti-OX40 (CD134) antibody. Dose-escalation subjects each had hepatocellular carcinoma, melanoma, renal cell or head and neck cancer.

Points from the study as a whole: On average, a greater number of expanded clones characterised CD8+ T cells relative to CD4+.

The repertoire was sequenced with immunoSEQ multiplex PCR; TCRdb's copy has only in-frame clones and lacks some. Among some 62,000 clones, more than 90% were seen once, and the ten largest hold 0.62%. The source is an adult with an advanced solid tumor such as melanoma, head and neck, liver or kidney cancer. The sequencing used CD4+ or CD8+ T cells sorted from blood, collected in a trial of the OX40 agonist ivuxolimab.

In DNA form, the CDR3 reads TGTGCCAGTAGTACAAGTTCCGGCCGCCGATGGGGCTACACCTTC. Protein sequence: CASSTSSGRRWGYTF. The chain is built from TRBV19 and TRBJ1-2; D call uncertain. The germline CDR1 and CDR2 sequences are LNHDA and SQIVND (reference sequence). The CDR3 is 15 amino acids. Trimming shortened V by 4 bases and J by 8 bases, and 20 bases separated the two germline ends.